One and the same sample provided the 21 T cell receptor beta chains below, sequenced in a study of cytomegalovirus exposure and HLA in healthy donors. Both 60 Vbeta primers and 13 Jbeta primers went into the PCR. Here immunoSEQ multiplex PCR was the method, and the copy in TCRdb shows in-frame clones only, minus some. Of about 100,000 clones in the sample, 50% to 70% are singletons; the top ten hold about 4.5%. The sample was PBMCs. The source is a human donor in good health.

This chain links TRBV7-9 with TRBJ1-4, with 7 positions matching TRBD1. The V and J ends lost 2 bases and 5 bases, in that order; junction bases with no gene match: 2. The CDR3 totals 14 residues. Per the germline V gene, CDR1 is SEHNR and CDR2 is FQNEAQ (reference sequence). The CDR3 is CASSLKQGNEKLFF. The CDR3 DNA follows: TGTGCCAGCAGCTTAAAACAGGGGAATGAAAAACTGTTTTTT.

The chain links TRBV19 to TRBJ2-7, with D perhaps TRBD2 (6 bases). The V end was cut by 5 bases, the J end by 0 bases, with 11 bases between. The CDR3 runs 14 residues. Germline CDR1 is LNHDA and CDR2 is SQIVND (reference sequence). CDR3 in DNA: TGTGCCAGTAGTGTTTACGGGAGCTCCTACGAGCAGTACTTC. As protein: CASSVYGSSYEQYF.

The J gene is TRBJ1-1, the V gene TRBV5-4; D is ambiguous. V dropped 4 bases and J dropped 1 base, with 14 bases sitting between them. The germline CDR1 and CDR2 sequences are SGHNT and YYREEE (reference sequence). The CDR3 spans 15 residues. The CDR3 spells CASSPSRQGNTEAFF. CDR3 sequence (DNA): TGTGCCAGCAGCCCCTCTCGACAAGGGAACACTGAAGCTTTCTTT.

The chain couples TRBV2 to TRBJ2-2; 7 positions match TRBD1. Losses at the gene ends were 4 bases for V and 5 bases for J; bases not matched to a gene: 4. Germline CDR1 reads SNHLY; CDR2 reads FYNNEI. The CDR3 spans 14 residues. The CDR3 spells CASSASTGTGELFF. The DNA of the CDR3 is TGTGCCAGCAGTGCCTCGACAGGGACCGGGGAGCTGTTTTTT. The full variable domain, with the rest looked up from reference TRBV2 and TRBJ2-2, is EPEVTQTPSHQVTQMGQEVILRCVPISNHLYFYWYRQILGQKVEFLVSFYNNEISEKSEIFDDQFSVERPDGSNFTLKIRSTKLEDSAMYFCASSASTGTGELFFGEGSRLTVL.

The chain carries TRBV7-9 and TRBJ2-2; D may be TRBD1 (5 bases). In germline, CDR1 is SEHNR, CDR2 FQNEAQ (reference sequence). Trimming shortened V by 1 base and J by 2 bases, and 8 bases separated the two germline ends. This CDR3 has 15 amino acids. The CDR3 protein is CASSLGQINTGELFF. The CDR3 DNA is TGTGCCAGCAGCTTAGGACAGATTAACACCGGGGAGCTGTTTTTT.

This chain joins TRBV19 and TRBJ1-1; no firm D call. The V end was cut by 6 bases, the J end by 3 bases, with 11 bases between. This CDR3 is 13 amino acids long. Germline V gene sequence: CDR1 LNHDA, CDR2 SQIVND (reference sequence). The chain's CDR3 is CASSWAAHTEAFF. The DNA for the CDR3 is TGTGCCAGTAGCTGGGCAGCTCACACTGAAGCTTTCTTT.

This chain connects TRBV19 to TRBJ2-7; TRBD1 aligns across 9 bases. V was pared by 8 bases and J by 1 base, with 6 bases of the junction left unmatched. The CDR3 runs 14 residues. CDR1 is LNHDA and CDR2 is SQIVND in the germline V gene (reference sequence). The CDR3 protein is CASSTGTGSYEQYF. The CDR3 DNA is TGTGCCAGTTCAACCGGGACAGGGTCCTACGAGCAGTACTTC.

This clone was counted between two and nine times. The V gene is TRBV2, the J gene TRBJ1-5, with a tentative D call TRBD1 (5 bases). The ends were cut back, 3 bases at V and 7 bases at J, with 10 bases in the middle. Germline V gene data show CDR1 as SNHLY and CDR2 as FYNNEI. CDR3 size: 13 residues. The CDR3, as DNA: TGTGCCAGCAGTGAGGGGGAGGCACAGCCCCAGCATTTT. It yields the protein CASSEGEAQPQHF.

The chain employs TRBV5-1 and TRBJ2-7, with 12 nucleotides matching TRBD2. This CDR3 contains 16 residues. The junction had 10 bases not matched to a gene; V was cut back by 2 bases and J by 7 bases. CDR1 is SGHRS, CDR2 YFSETQ, per germline. The chain's CDR3 is CASSLPTSGRSGEQYF. In nucleotides, the CDR3 is TGCGCCAGCAGCTTACCCACTAGCGGGAGGAGCGGGGAGCAGTACTTC.

This clone was counted between two and nine times. The rearrangement joins TRBV19 to TRBJ1-2; 10 bases are shared with TRBD1. With 4 bases clipped from V and 6 bases from J, the junction kept 14 bases outside the gene matches. CDR3 length: 17 amino acids. Germline CDR1 LNHDA, CDR2 SQIVND (reference sequence). CDR3 loop: CASSTSGQGVWADGYTF. The CDR3 DNA sequence: TGTGCCAGTAGTACGTCCGGACAGGGGGTTTGGGCCGATGGCTACACCTTC.

The rearrangement joins TRBV5-8 to TRBJ2-3; 7 nucleotides match TRBD2. Germline V gene lookup returns CDR1 SGHTS and CDR2 YDEGEE. Unmatched junction bases numbered 10, after V lost 4 bases and J lost 2 bases. The CDR3 contains 16 residues. CDR3 residues: CASSESGGTFTDTQYF. The CDR3, as DNA: TGTGCCAGCAGCGAGTCGGGGGGAACCTTCACAGATACGCAGTATTTT.

The V and J genes are TRBV7-2 and TRBJ2-3; no firm D call. V was pared by 1 base and J by 5 bases, with 10 bases between. The CDR3 extends over 14 amino acids. Germline V CDR1 and CDR2: SGHTA, FQGNSA. The CDR3 spells CASSLGIPGDTQYF. CDR3 nucleotide sequence: TGTGCCAGCAGCTTAGGTATACCGGGAGATACGCAGTATTTT.

The CDR3 DNA reads TGTGCCAGCAGCAACAGCCCCGGGGAGCCCCAGCATTTT. Translating it yields CASSNSPGEPQHF. The V call is TRBV2, the J call TRBJ1-5; D not resolved. Looked up from germline, CDR1 is SNHLY and CDR2 is FYNNEI. The V end lost 6 bases, the J end lost 8 bases, and 14 bases lay between the germline ends. This CDR3 has 13 amino acids.

This chain joins TRBV6-6 and TRBJ2-2, with D possibly matching TRBD1 (5 bases). The CDR3 totals 16 residues. V gave up 0 bases and J gave up 1 base, with 9 bases separating them. Germline CDR1 MNHNY, CDR2 SVGAGI (reference sequence). This CDR3 is CASSYSYRRNTGELFF. The CDR3 nucleotides are TGTGCCAGCAGTTACTCGTACAGGAGGAACACCGGGGAGCTGTTTTTT.

The V and J genes are TRBV7-2 and TRBJ2-3; the match to TRBD2 covers 12 bases. The CDR3 consists of 16 residues. With 2 bases clipped from V and 1 base from J, the junction kept 1 base outside the gene matches. Germline V gene data show CDR1 as SGHTA and CDR2 as FQGNSA. This chain's CDR3 is CASSLRLAGGTDTQYF. The CDR3 nucleotides are TGTGCCAGCAGCTTACGACTAGCGGGGGGCACAGATACGCAGTATTTT.

This clone has a handful of counts. The V gene is TRBV4-1, the J gene TRBJ2-3; the D gene is possibly TRBD1 (7 bases). CDR1 is MGHRA, CDR2 YSYEKL, per germline. The length of the CDR3 is 14 residues. Between the trimmed V and J ends, which lost 4 bases and 6 bases, there was a span of 14 bases. CDR3 amino acids: CASSLTTGRDTQYF. Written as DNA, the CDR3 is TGCGCCAGCAGCCTAACGACAGGGAGGGATACGCAGTATTTT.

This chain links TRBV30 with TRBJ2-1; 13 nucleotides line up with TRBD2. The CDR3 spans 15 residues. The V gene end was trimmed by 3 bases and the J gene end by 11 bases; junction bases not matched to a gene: 10. Germline loops: CDR1 GTSNPN, CDR2 SVGIG (reference sequence). CDR3 amino acids: CAWSGPGLAGTKQFF. The CDR3 nucleotides are TGTGCCTGGAGCGGTCCGGGACTAGCGGGAACCAAGCAGTTCTTC.

This clone was observed once. The gene calls are TRBV2 and TRBJ2-7; 7 positions agree with TRBD2. J lost 1 base, V lost 5 bases, and 8 bases had no gene match. Germline values: CDR1 SNHLY, CDR2 FYNNEI. The CDR3 runs to 15 residues. The CDR3 here is CASSSVAGRSYEQYF. The CDR3 bases are TGTGCCAGCAGTTCCGTAGCGGGCCGATCCTACGAGCAGTACTTC.

This clone has only a few counts. The same CDR3 arises from other DNA sequences in this sample as well. The V and J genes are TRBV5-4 and TRBJ2-1, with unresolved D. CDR3 length: 13 residues. Trimming took 0 bases from V and 4 from J, leaving 5 bases between them. Germline assignment: CDR1 SGHNT and CDR2 YYREEE (reference sequence). CDR3 protein: CASSLATYNEQFF. The DNA of the CDR3 is TGTGCCAGCAGCTTGGCTACGTACAATGAGCAGTTCTTC.

V and J are TRBV5-5 and TRBJ1-2; D gene unclear. V was shortened by 1 base and J by 0 bases, with 7 bases between the two germline ends. The germline V gene has CDR1 SGHKS and CDR2 YYEKEE (reference sequence). This CDR3 region has 14 residues. The CDR3 region has the DNA TGTGCCAGCAGCTTGTGGGCAGCTAACTATGGCTACACCTTC. This codes for CASSLWAANYGYTF.

The rearrangement joins TRBV5-6 to TRBJ2-7, with a weak D call TRBD1 (6 bases). The V gene's germline CDR1 is SGHDT and CDR2 YYEEEE. V dropped 0 bases and J dropped 6 bases, with 7 bases sitting between them. This CDR3 region has 12 residues. This CDR3 reads CASSLDRVEQYF. For the CDR3, the DNA is TGTGCCAGCAGCTTGGACAGGGTCGAGCAGTACTTC. Using reference TRBV5-6 and TRBJ2-7 for the parts outside the CDR3, the full variable domain is DAGVTQSPTHLIKTRGQQVTLRCSPKSGHDTVSWYQQALGQGPQFIFQYYEEEERQRGNFPDRFSGHQFPNYSSELNVNALLLGDSALYLCASSLDRVEQYFGPGTRLTVT.